This TCR beta chain was observed in a study of T cell responses to AZD1222 COVID-19 vaccine. The assay was immunoSEQ multiplex PCR, and TCRdb's table has in-frame clones only and misses some. The sample gives fewer than 200,000 clones, approximately 90% of which show up once; 3.5% to 5.5% is in the top ten. The CDR3 extends over 15 amino acids. Per germline, CDR1 SGHTA and CDR2 FQGNSA. J was trimmed by 6 bases and V by 3 bases; bases with no gene match: 6. This rearrangement joins TRBV7-2 to TRBJ1-3; 9 bases line up with TRBD1. This sample comprised peripheral blood, obtained 28 days after the second dose of the MenACWY control vaccine. This clonotype originated in an adult who received the MenACWY meningococcal vaccine as a control. The CDR3 loop reads CASSFTGQGLNTIYF. The CDR3 DNA reads TGTGCCAGCAGCTTTACGGGACAGGGTTTAAACACCATATATTTT.